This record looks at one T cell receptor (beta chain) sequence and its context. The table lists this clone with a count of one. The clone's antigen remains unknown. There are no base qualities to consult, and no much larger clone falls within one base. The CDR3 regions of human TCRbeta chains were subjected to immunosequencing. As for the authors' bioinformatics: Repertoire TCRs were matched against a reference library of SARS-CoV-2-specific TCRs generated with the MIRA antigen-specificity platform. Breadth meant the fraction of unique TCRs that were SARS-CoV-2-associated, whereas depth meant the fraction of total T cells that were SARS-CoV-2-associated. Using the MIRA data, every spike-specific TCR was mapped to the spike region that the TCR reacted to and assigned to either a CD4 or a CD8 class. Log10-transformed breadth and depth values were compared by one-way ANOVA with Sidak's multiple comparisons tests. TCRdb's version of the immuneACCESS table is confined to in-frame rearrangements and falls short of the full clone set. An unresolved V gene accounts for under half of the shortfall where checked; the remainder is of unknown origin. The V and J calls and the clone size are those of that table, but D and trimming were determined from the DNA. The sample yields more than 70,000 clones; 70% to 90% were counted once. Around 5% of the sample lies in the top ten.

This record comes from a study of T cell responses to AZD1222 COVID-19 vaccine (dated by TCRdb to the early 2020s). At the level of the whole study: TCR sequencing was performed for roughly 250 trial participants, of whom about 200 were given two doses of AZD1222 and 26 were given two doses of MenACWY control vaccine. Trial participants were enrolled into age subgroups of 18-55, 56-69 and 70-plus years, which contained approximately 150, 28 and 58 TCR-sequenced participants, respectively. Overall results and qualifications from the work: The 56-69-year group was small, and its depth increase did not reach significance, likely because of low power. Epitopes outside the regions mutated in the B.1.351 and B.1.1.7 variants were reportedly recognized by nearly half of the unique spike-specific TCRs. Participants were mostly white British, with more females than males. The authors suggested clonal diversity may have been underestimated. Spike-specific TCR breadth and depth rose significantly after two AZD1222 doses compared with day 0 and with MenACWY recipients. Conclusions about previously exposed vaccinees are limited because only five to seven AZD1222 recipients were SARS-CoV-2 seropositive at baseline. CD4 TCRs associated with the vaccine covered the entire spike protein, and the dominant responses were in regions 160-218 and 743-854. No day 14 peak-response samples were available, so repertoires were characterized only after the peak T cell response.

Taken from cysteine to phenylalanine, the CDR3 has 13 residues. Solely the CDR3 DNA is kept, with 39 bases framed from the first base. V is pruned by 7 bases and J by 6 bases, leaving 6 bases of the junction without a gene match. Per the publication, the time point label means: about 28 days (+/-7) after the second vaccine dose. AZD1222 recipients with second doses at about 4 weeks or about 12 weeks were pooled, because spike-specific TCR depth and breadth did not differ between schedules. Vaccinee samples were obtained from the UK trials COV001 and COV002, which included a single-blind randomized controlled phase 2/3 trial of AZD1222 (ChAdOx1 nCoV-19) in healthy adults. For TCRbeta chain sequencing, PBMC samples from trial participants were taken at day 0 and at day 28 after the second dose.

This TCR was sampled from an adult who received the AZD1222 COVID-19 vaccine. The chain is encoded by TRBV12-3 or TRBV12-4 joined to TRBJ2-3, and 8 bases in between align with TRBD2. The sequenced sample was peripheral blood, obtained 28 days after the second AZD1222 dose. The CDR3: CASTGGGRDTQYF. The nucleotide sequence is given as TGTGCCAGCACCGGCGGGGGGCGGGATACGCAGTATTTT.